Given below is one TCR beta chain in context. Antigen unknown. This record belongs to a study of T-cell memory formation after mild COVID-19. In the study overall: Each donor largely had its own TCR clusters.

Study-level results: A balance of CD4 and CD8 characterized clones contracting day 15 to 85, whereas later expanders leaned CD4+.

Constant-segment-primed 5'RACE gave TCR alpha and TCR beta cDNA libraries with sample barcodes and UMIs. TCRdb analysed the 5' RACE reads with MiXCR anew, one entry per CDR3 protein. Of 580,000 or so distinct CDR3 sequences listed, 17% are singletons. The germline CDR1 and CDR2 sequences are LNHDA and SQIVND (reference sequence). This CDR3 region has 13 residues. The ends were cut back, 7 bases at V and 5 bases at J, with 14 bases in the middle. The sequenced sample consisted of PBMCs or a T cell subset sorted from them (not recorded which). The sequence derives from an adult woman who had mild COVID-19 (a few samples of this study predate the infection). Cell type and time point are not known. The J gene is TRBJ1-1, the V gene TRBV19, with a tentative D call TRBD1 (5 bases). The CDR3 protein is CASIHSGLTEAFF. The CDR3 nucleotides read TGTGCCAGTATCCATTCAGGGTTAACTGAAGCTTTCTTT.